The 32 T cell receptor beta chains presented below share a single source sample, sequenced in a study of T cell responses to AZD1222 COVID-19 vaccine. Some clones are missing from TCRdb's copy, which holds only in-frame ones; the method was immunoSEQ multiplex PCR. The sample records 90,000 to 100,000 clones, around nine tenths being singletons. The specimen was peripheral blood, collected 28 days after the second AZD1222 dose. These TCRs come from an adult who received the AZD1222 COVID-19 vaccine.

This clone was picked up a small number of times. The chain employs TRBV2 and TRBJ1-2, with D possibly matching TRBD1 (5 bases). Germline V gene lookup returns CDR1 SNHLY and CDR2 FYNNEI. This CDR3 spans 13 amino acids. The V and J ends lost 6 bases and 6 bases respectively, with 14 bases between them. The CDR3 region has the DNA TGTGCCAGCAGAGAGACAGCGTTTCATGGCTACACCTTC. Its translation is CASRETAFHGYTF. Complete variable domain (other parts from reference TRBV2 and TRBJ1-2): EPEVTQTPSHQVTQMGQEVILRCVPISNHLYFYWYRQILGQKVEFLVSFYNNEISEKSEIFDDQFSVERPDGSNFTLKIRSTKLEDSAMYFCASRETAFHGYTFGSGTRLTVV.

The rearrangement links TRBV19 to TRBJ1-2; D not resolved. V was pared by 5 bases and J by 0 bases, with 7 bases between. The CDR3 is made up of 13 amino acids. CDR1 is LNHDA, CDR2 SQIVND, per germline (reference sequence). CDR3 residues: CASSLGANYGYTF. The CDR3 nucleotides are TGTGCCAGTAGTTTGGGAGCTAACTATGGCTACACCTTC.

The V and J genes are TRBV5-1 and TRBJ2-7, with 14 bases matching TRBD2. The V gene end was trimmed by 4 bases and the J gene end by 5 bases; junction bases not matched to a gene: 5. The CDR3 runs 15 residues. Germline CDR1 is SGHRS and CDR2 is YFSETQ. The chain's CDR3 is CASSLGTSGGNEQYF. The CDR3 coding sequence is TGCGCCAGCAGCCTCGGGACTAGCGGGGGTAACGAGCAGTACTTC.

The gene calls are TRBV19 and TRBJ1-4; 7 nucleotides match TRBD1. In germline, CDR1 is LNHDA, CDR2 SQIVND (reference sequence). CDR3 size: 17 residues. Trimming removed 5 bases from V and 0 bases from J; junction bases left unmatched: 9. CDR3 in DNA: TGTGCCAGTAGTTCCCGACAGGGAAGTGCAACTAATGAAAAACTGTTTTTT. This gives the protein CASSSRQGSATNEKLFF.

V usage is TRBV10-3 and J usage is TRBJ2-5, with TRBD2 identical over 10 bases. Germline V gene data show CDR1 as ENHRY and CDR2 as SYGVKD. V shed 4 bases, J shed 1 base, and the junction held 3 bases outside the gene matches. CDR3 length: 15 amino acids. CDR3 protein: CAISGTSGIQETQYF. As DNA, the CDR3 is TGTGCCATCAGTGGGACTAGCGGAATCCAAGAGACCCAGTACTTC.

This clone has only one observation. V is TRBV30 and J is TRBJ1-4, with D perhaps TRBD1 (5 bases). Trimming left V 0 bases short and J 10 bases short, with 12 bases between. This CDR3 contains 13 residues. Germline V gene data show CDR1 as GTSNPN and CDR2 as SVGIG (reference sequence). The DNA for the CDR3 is TGTGCCTGGAGTGTATCCGGGGGAGGAAAACTGTTTTTT. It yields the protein CAWSVSGGGKLFF.

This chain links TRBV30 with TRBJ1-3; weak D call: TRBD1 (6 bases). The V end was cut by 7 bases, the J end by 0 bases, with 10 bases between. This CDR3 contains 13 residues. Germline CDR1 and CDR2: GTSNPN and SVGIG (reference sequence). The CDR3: CAFDRSSGNTIYF. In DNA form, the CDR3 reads TGTGCCTTCGACAGGAGCTCTGGAAACACCATATATTTT.

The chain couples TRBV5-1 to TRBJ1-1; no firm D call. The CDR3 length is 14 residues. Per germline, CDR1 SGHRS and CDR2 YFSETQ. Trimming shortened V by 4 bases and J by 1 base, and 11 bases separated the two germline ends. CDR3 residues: CASSPFESNTEAFF. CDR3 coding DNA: TGCGCCAGCAGCCCCTTCGAATCGAACACTGAAGCTTTCTTT.

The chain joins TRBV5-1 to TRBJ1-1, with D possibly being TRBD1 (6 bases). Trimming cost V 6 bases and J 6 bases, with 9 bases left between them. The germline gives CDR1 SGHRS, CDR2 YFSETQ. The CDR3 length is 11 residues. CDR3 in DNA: TGCGCCAGCAAGGGGGAGTCTGAAGCTTTCTTT. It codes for CASKGESEAFF. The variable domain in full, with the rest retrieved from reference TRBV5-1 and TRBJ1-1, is KAGVTQTPRYLIKTRGQQVTLSCSPISGHRSVSWYQQTPGQGLQFLFEYFSETQRNKGNFPGRFSGRQFSNSRSEMNVSTLELGDSALYLCASKGESEAFFGQGTRLTVV.

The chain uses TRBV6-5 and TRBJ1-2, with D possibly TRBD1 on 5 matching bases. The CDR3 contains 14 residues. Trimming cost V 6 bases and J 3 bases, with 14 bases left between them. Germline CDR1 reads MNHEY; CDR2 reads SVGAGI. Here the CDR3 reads CASRKTGTYYGYTF. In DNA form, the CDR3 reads TGTGCCAGCAGGAAGACCGGGACTTACTATGGCTACACCTTC.

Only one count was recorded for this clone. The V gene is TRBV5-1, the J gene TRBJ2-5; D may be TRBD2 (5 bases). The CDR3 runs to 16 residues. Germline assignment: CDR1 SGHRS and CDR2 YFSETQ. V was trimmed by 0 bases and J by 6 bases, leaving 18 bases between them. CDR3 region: CASSLAAGGSVKTQYF. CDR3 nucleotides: TGCGCCAGCAGCTTGGCCGCCGGTGGGAGCGTGAAGACCCAGTACTTC.

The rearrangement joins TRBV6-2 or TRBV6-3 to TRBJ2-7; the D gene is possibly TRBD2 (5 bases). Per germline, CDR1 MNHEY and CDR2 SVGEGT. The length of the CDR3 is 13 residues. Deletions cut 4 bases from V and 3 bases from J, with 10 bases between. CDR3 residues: CASSSSLSYEQYF. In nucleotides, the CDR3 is TGTGCCAGCAGTTCTAGCCTGAGCTACGAGCAGTACTTC.

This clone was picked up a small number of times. The CDR3 reads CSVELPGQGYGYTF. The CDR3 region has the DNA TGCAGCGTTGAACTTCCGGGACAGGGCTATGGCTACACCTTC. The chain recombines TRBV29-1 with TRBJ1-2; 9 bases fit TRBD1. Trimming removed 2 bases from V and 4 bases from J; junction bases left unmatched: 5. The CDR3 length is 14 residues. Germline V CDR1 and CDR2: SQVTM, ANQGSEA.

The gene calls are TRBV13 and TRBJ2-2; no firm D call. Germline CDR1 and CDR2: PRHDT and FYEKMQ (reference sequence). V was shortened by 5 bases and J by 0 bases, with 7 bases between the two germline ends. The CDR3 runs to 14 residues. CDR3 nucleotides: TGTGCCAGCAGCGATATCCCGAACACCGGGGAGCTGTTTTTT. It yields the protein CASSDIPNTGELFF.

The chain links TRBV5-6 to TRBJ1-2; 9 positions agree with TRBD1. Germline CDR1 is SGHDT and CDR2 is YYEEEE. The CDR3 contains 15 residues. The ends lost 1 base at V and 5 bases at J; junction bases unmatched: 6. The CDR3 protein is CASSLNPGQGYGYTF. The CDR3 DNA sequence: TGTGCCAGCAGCTTGAACCCGGGACAGGGTTATGGCTACACCTTC.

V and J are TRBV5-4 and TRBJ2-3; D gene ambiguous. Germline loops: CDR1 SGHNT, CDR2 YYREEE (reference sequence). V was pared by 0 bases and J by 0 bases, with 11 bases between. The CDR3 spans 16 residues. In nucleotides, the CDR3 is TGTGCCAGCAGCTTGGATCTGCAGTCTAGCACAGATACGCAGTATTTT. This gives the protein CASSLDLQSSTDTQYF. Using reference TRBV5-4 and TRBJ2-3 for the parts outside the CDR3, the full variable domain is ETGVTQSPTHLIKTRGQQVTLRCSSQSGHNTVSWYQQALGQGPQFIFQYYREEENGRGNFPPRFSGLQFPNYSSELNVNALELDDSALYLCASSLDLQSSTDTQYFGPGTRLTVL.

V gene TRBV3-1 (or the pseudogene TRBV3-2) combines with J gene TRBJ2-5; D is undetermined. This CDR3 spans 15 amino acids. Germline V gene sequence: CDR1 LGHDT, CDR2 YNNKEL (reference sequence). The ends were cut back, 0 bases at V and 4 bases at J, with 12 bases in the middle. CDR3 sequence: CASSQDLSGVETQYF. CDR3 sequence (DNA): TGTGCCAGCAGCCAAGATCTTTCTGGGGTAGAGACCCAGTACTTC.

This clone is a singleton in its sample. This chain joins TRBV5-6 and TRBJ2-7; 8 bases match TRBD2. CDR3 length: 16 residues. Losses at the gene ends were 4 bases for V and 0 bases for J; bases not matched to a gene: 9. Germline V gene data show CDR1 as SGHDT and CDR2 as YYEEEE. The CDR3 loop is CASSRRLATDSYEQYF. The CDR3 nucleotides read TGTGCCAGCAGCAGAAGACTAGCGACCGACTCCTACGAGCAGTACTTC.

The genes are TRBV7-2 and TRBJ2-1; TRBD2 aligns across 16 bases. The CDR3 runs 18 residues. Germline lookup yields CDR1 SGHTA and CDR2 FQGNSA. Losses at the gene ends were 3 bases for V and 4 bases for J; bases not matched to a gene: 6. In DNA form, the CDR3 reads TGTGCCAGCAGCTTGGGGGGACTAGCGGGAGGGAATTACAATGAGCAGTTCTTC. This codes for CASSLGGLAGGNYNEQFF.

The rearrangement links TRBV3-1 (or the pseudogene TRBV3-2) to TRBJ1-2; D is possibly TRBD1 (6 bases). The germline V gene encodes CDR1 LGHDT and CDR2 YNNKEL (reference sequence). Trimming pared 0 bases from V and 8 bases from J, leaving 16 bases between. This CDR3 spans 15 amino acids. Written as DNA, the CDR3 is TGTGCCAGCAGCCAAGATCATCAGGGGATGAAAGGCTACACCTTC. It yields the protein CASSQDHQGMKGYTF.

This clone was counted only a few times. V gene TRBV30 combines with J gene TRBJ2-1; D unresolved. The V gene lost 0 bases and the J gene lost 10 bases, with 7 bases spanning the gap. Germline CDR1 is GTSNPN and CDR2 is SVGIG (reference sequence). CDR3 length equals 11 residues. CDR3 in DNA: TGTGCCTGGAGTGTAGCGCAAGAGCAGTTCTTC. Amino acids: CAWSVAQEQFF. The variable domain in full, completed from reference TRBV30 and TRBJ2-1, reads SQTIHQWPATLVQPVGSPLSLECTVEGTSNPNLYWYRQAAGRGLQLLFYSVGIGQISSEVPQNLSASRPQDRQFILSSKKLLLSDSGFYLCAWSVAQEQFFGPGTRLTVL.

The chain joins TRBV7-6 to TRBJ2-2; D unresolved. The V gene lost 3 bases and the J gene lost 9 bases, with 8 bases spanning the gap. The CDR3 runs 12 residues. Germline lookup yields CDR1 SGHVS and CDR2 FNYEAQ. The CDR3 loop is CASSFGKWELFF. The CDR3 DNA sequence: TGTGCCAGCAGCTTTGGGAAGTGGGAGCTGTTTTTT.

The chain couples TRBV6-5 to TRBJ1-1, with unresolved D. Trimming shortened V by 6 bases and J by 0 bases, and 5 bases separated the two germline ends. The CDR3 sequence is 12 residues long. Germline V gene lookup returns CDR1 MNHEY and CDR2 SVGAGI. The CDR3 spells CASRGLNTEAFF. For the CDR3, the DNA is TGTGCCAGCAGGGGCCTGAACACTGAAGCTTTCTTT.

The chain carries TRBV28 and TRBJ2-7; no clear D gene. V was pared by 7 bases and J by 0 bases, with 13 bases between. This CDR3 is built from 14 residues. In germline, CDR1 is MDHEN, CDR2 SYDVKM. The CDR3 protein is CASIQAQSSYEQYF. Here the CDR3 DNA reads TGTGCCAGCATTCAGGCCCAGAGCTCCTACGAGCAGTACTTC.

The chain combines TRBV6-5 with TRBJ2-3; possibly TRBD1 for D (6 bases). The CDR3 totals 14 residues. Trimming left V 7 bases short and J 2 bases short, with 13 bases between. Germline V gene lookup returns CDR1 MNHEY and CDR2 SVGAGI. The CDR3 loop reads CASKIQGNTDTQYF. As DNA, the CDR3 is TGTGCCAGCAAGATACAGGGAAACACAGATACGCAGTATTTT.

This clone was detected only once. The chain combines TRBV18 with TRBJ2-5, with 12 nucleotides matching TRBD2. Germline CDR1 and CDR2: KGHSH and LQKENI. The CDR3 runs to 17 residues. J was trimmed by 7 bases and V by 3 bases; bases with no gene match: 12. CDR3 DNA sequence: TGTGCCAGCTCACCCCCCGGACTAGCGGGACAAAGTGGGACCCAGTACTTC. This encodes CASSPPGLAGQSGTQYF.

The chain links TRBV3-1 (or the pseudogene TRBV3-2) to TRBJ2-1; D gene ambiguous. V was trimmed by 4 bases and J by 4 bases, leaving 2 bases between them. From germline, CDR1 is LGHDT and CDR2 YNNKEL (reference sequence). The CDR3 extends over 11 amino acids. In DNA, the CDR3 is TGTGCCAGCAGCCTATACAATGAGCAGTTCTTC. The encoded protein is CASSLYNEQFF.

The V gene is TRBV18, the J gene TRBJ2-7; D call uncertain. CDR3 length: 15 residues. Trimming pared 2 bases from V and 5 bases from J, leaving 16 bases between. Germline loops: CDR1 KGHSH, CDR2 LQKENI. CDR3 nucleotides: TGTGCCAGCTCACCATATAACCAGTACGCCAACGAGCAGTACTTC. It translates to CASSPYNQYANEQYF.

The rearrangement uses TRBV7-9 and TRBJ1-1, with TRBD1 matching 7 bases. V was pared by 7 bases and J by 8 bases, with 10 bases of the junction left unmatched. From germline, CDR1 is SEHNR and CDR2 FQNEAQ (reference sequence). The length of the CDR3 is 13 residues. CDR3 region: CASTWGGGREAFF. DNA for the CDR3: TGTGCCAGCACCTGGGGAGGGGGCCGGGAAGCTTTCTTT.

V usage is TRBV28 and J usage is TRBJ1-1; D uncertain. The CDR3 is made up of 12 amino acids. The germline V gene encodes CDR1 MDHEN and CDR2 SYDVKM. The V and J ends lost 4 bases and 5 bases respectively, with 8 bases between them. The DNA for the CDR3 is TGTGCCAGCAGTTCGGGGTGGACTGAAGCTTTCTTT. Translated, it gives CASSSGWTEAFF.

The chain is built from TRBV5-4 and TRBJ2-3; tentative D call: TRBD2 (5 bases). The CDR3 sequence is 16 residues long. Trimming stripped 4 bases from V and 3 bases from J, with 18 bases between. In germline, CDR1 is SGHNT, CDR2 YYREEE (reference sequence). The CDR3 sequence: CASSVSSATRTDTQYF. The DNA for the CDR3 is TGTGCCAGCAGCGTTAGTAGCGCCACCCGGACAGATACGCAGTATTTT.

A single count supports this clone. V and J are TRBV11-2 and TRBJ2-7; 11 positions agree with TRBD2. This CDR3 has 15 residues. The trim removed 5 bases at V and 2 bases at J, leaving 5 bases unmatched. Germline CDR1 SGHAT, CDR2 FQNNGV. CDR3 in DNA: TGTGCCAGCAGCCCTCTAGCGGGAGGTGCCTACGAGCAGTACTTC. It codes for CASSPLAGGAYEQYF.